This passage covers 16 T cell receptor beta chains from one sample sequenced in a study of cytomegalovirus exposure and HLA in healthy donors. Researchers ran the PCR with 60 Vbeta and 13 Jbeta primers. This table comes from immunoSEQ multiplex PCR, and its TCRdb copy is limited to in-frame clones, with some not included. The table shows 120,000 or so clones, with less than 10% occurring only once. Sequences were obtained from PBMCs. These receptors all stem from a middle-aged woman in good health and CMV-seropositive.

As DNA, the CDR3 is TGTGCCAGCAGACTCAACAGGGTTGAGGATACGCAGTATTTT. It codes for CASRLNRVEDTQYF. This chain links TRBV27 with TRBJ2-3; TRBD1 might be the D (6 bases). This CDR3 has 14 residues. V was clipped by 6 bases and J by 6 bases, with 16 bases between them. Germline CDR1 MNHEY, CDR2 SMNVEV (reference sequence).

V usage is TRBV28 and J usage is TRBJ1-5; no reliable D call. The V and J ends lost 0 bases and 2 bases respectively, with 5 bases between them. The CDR3 contains 14 residues. Germline-derived CDR1 and CDR2 are MDHEN and SYDVKM. The CDR3, as DNA: TGTGCCAGCAGTTTATGGCGGGGCAATCAGCCCCAGCATTTT. As protein: CASSLWRGNQPQHF. The whole variable domain, filled in from reference TRBV28 and TRBJ1-5, reads DVKVTQSSRYLVKRTGEKVFLECVQDMDHENMFWYRQDPGLGLRLIYFSYDVKMKEKGDIPEGYSVSREKKERFSLILESASTNQTSMYLCASSLWRGNQPQHFGDGTRLSIL.

This clone was counted a few times. The chain links TRBV13 to TRBJ2-5; a weak D match, TRBD2 (6 bases). The DNA end is more similar to TRBJ2-7, so the J call may be wrong. The CDR3 totals 14 residues. Germline V CDR1 and CDR2: PRHDT, FYEKMQ (reference sequence). The CDR3 sequence is CASSSSGVPYEQYF. The DNA of the CDR3 is TGTGCCAGCAGCTCCTCGGGGGTGCCCTACGAGCAGTACTTC.

This clone has a handful of counts. The chain uses TRBV7-6 and TRBJ1-5, with 10 nucleotides matching TRBD1. The CDR3 covers 14 residues. The V gene end was trimmed by 5 bases and the J gene end by 4 bases; junction bases not matched to a gene: 2. The V gene's germline CDR1 is SGHVS and CDR2 FNYEAQ. The CDR3 coding sequence is TGTGCCAGCAGCAAGGACAGGGGGAATCAGCCCCAGCATTTT. It yields the protein CASSKDRGNQPQHF.

V usage is TRBV23-1 and J usage is TRBJ2-5, with 10 bases matching TRBD1. TRBV23-1 qualifies as an ORF whose function is uncertain. The trim removed 8 bases at V and 5 bases at J, leaving 17 bases unmatched. This CDR3 comprises 17 residues. CDR3: CASRLTPGQGLRETQYF. DNA of the CDR3: TGCGCCAGCCGACTTACTCCGGGACAGGGGTTACGGGAGACCCAGTACTTC.

V is TRBV7-9 and J is TRBJ1-2; 8 bases match TRBD1. Germline V lookup: CDR1 SEHNR, CDR2 FQNEAQ (reference sequence). The CDR3 spans 14 residues. J gave up 6 bases and V 3 bases, and 6 bases lay outside the gene matches. The DNA of the CDR3 is TGTGCCAGCAGCTTTACGGGACAGGACAATGGCTACACCTTC. Amino acids: CASSFTGQDNGYTF.

The table lists this clone with many counts. The chain couples TRBV6-6 to TRBJ2-7; TRBD1 aligns across 7 bases. Germline V gene data show CDR1 as MNHNY and CDR2 as SVGAGI (reference sequence). V lost 5 bases and J lost 5; bases outside the gene matches: 9. The length of the CDR3 is 14 residues. The DNA of the CDR3 is TGTGCCAGCAGTCCAGACAGGGAAGTCAACGAGCAGTACTTC. Its translation is CASSPDREVNEQYF.

In its sample, this clone was seen a few times. The chain combines TRBV6-5 with TRBJ1-1; 7 bases align to TRBD1. The length of the CDR3 is 15 residues. Germline values: CDR1 MNHEY, CDR2 SVGAGI. With 5 bases clipped from V and 0 bases from J, the junction kept 6 bases outside the gene matches. CDR3 sequence (DNA): TGTGCCAGCAGTGGCCGGGACAGCTTGAACACTGAAGCTTTCTTT. Translated: CASSGRDSLNTEAFF.

CDR3 sequence reads: CATTGDSYNSPLHF. The CDR3, as DNA: TGTGCCACTACGGGGGACTCCTATAATTCACCCCTCCACTTT. V and J are TRBV2 and TRBJ1-6, with D possibly matching TRBD1 (5 bases). V lost 10 bases, J lost 0 bases, and 10 bases lay in between. The CDR3 contains 14 residues. CDR1 SNHLY and CDR2 FYNNEI come from the germline V gene.

There are a few counts of this clone. The same CDR3 arises from other DNA sequences in this sample as well. The genes are TRBV6-5 and TRBJ2-4; D possibly corresponds to TRBD2 (6 bases). The CDR3 has 14 amino acids. Germline CDR1 is MNHEY and CDR2 is SVGAGI. V was trimmed by 5 bases and J by 5 bases, leaving 13 bases between them. CDR3 region: CASSRGTVENIQYF. The CDR3 nucleotides read TGTGCCAGCAGTCGCGGGACCGTGGAAAACATTCAGTACTTC.

This clone has just a few counts. This chain uses TRBV11-3 with TRBJ2-7; tentative D call: TRBD2 (5 bases). Germline V lookup: CDR1 SGHNT, CDR2 YENEEA. V lost 1 base to trimming and J lost 1 base, with 11 bases between them. The CDR3 has 15 amino acids. The CDR3 region has the DNA TGTGCCAGCAGCTTAGGGGGAGCTCCTTCCTACGAGCAGTACTTC. Translated, it gives CASSLGGAPSYEQYF.

In its sample, this clone was seen a few times. The chain recombines TRBV6-1 with TRBJ1-2, with D possibly being TRBD1 (5 bases). Trimming cost V 2 bases and J 4 bases, with 14 bases left between them. This CDR3 contains 15 residues. In germline, CDR1 is MNHNS, CDR2 SASEGT. The CDR3 DNA reads TGTGCCAGCAGTGAAATGGCAGGGTTATCCTATGGCTACACCTTC. This sequence encodes CASSEMAGLSYGYTF.

The chain employs TRBV5-4 and TRBJ1-5, with D perhaps matching TRBD1 (5 bases). Germline-derived CDR1 and CDR2 are SGHNT and YYREEE (reference sequence). The V end lost 0 bases, the J end lost 7 bases, and 11 bases lay between the germline ends. This CDR3 spans 14 amino acids. CDR3 in amino acids: CASSLDGGGQPQHF. The CDR3 region has the DNA TGTGCCAGCAGCTTGGACGGGGGGGGGCAGCCCCAGCATTTT.

This clone showed up just a few times. This sequence joins TRBV4-1 and TRBJ1-1, with 7 positions matching TRBD1. The junction had 17 bases not matched to a gene; V was cut back by 4 bases and J by 9 bases. Germline loops: CDR1 MGHRA, CDR2 YSYEKL. The CDR3 has 16 residues. The CDR3 nucleotides are TGCGCCAGCAGCCGGGGAGTGGCAGGGGGGTCACCAAAAGCTTTCTTT. Protein sequence: CASSRGVAGGSPKAFF.

The chain is built from TRBV27 and TRBJ1-1; D gene uncertain. Germline V CDR1 and CDR2: MNHEY, SMNVEV (reference sequence). The CDR3 contains 13 residues. The ends were cut back, 2 bases at V and 0 bases at J, with 4 bases in the middle. Written as DNA, the CDR3 is TGTGCCAGCAGTTTACGTCTGAACACTGAAGCTTTCTTT. Amino acids: CASSLRLNTEAFF.

The rearrangement uses TRBV30 and TRBJ2-1; TRBD2 aligns across 9 bases. CDR1 is GTSNPN and CDR2 is SVGIG in the germline V gene (reference sequence). The CDR3 loop spans 15 amino acids. J was trimmed by 0 bases and V by 2 bases; bases with no gene match: 2. The CDR3 here is CAWSSGGSSYNEQFF. The CDR3 nucleotides are TGTGCCTGGAGTAGCGGGGGGAGCTCCTACAATGAGCAGTTCTTC. The full variable domain, with the rest looked up from reference TRBV30 and TRBJ2-1, is SQTIHQWPATLVQPVGSPLSLECTVEGTSNPNLYWYRQAAGRGLQLLFYSVGIGQISSEVPQNLSASRPQDRQFILSSKKLLLSDSGFYLCAWSSGGSSYNEQFFGPGTRLTVL.